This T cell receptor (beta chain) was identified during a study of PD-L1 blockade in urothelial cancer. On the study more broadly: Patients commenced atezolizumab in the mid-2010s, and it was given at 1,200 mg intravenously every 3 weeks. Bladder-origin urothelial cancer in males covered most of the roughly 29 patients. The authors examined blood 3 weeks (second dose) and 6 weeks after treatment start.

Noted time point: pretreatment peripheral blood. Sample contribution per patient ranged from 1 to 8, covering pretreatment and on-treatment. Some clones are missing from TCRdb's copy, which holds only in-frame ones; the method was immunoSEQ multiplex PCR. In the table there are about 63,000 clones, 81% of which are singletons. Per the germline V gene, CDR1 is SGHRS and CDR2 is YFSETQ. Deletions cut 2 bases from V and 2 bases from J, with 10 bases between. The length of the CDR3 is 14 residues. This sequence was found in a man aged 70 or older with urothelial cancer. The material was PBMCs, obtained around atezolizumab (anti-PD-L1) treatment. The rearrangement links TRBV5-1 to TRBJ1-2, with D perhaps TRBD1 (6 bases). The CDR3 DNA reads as TGCGCCAGCAGCTTAGCGGACAGCAACTATGGCTACACCTTC. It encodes CASSLADSNYGYTF.